Reported below is one T cell receptor (beta chain). Its antigen remains unidentified. This specimen belongs to a study of cytomegalovirus exposure and HLA in healthy donors. Notes on the study in general: For cytomegalovirus status, the classifier reportedly gave diagnoses with high specificity and sensitivity. Approximately 160 TCR beta chains were listed as cytomegalovirus-associated. Highly shared variants forming one cluster were likely a sequencing artifact. Several V segments, TRBV6-2 and TRBV6-3 among them, could not be told apart and were dropped.

V dropped 0 bases and J dropped 4; count of bases not matched to a gene: 5. This CDR3 is 15 amino acids long. Vbeta (60) and Jbeta (13) primers were used in the PCR. The data were produced by immunoSEQ multiplex PCR, yet TCRdb's version contains in-frame clones alone and is incomplete. The sample carries approximately 220,000 clones, approximately 78% recorded once. The J gene is TRBJ2-5, the V gene TRBV23-1, with 7 bases aligning to TRBD2. TRBV23-1 is noted as an ORF with a role that remains uncertain. Material for sequencing was PBMCs. The source of this sequence is a man aged 30-40 years in good health and CMV-seronegative. CDR3 in DNA: TGCGCCAGCAGTCAATCCCAGCGGGGTGTAGAGACCCAGTACTTC. It encodes CASSQSQRGVETQYF.